This TCR beta chain was captured in a study of cytomegalovirus exposure and HLA in healthy donors. PCR employed 60 Vbeta and 13 Jbeta primers. Clones were read by immunoSEQ multiplex PCR, and TCRdb kept only the in-frame ones, dropping some. The table has 93,000 or so clones, just under 85% seen once. Looked up from germline, CDR1 is SGHVS and CDR2 is FNYEAQ. V lost 2 bases, J lost 7 bases, and 12 bases lay in between. The CDR3 sequence is 15 residues long. Sequenced input: PBMCs. The gene calls are TRBV7-6 and TRBJ1-6; D is perhaps TRBD1 (6 bases). This TCR derives from a woman aged 18 to 35 in good health and CMV-seropositive. For the CDR3, the DNA is TGTGCCAGCAGCTTAACCCCGGGACACAATTCACCCCTCCACTTT. Protein product: CASSLTPGHNSPLHF.